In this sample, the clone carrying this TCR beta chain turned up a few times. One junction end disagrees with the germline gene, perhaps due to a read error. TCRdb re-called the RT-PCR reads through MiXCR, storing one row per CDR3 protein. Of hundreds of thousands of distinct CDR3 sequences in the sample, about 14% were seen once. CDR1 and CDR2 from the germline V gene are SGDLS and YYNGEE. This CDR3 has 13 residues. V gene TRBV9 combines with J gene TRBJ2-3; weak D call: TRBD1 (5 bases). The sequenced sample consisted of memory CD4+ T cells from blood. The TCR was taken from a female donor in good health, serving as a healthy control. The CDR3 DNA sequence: TGTGCCAGCAGCGTGGTCGGAACAGGTACGCAGTATTTT. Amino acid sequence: CASSVVGTGTQYF.